One T cell receptor beta chain is described in this entry. The CDR3 is made up of 13 amino acids. Looked up from germline, CDR1 is SQVTM and CDR2 is ANQGSEA. V dropped 5 bases and J dropped 5 bases, with 16 bases sitting between them. This record comes from a study of cytotoxic CD8 clonotypes in ibrutinib-treated CLL. Looking at the study overall: On average, over 90,000 productive rearrangements and 260,000 or so productive templates per sample.

With sequencing, the targeted depth ranged from 1 in 200,000 to 1 in 1 million T cells. TCRdb's table, derived via immunoSEQ multiplex PCR, lists solely in-frame clones and lacks some. The profile covers roughly 130,000 clones, with more than 85% appearing a single time and 10% to 12% taken by the ten largest. The V and J genes are TRBV29-1 and TRBJ2-7; D gene ambiguous. The clonotype originates from a human donor with chronic lymphocytic leukemia. The sequencing here drew on PBMCs, taken after 12 months of ibrutinib treatment. CDR3 bases: TGCAGCGTTTTACCTGACCAATTCGACGAGCAGTACTTC. Translated: CSVLPDQFDEQYF.